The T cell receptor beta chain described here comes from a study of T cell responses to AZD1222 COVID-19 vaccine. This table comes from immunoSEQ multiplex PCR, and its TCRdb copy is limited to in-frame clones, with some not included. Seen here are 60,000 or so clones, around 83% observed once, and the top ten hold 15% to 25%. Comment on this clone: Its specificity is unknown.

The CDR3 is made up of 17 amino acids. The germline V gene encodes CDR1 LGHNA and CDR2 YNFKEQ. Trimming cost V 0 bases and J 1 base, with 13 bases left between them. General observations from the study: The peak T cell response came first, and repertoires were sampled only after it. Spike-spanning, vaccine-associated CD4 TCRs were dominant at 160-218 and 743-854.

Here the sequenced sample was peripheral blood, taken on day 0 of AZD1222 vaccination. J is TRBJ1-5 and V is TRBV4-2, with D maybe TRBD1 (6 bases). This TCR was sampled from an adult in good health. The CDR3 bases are TGTGCCAGCAGCCAAGAGTTTCCAGGGGCAAGCAATCAGCCCCAGCATTTT. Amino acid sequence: CASSQEFPGASNQPQHF.